Shown below are 26 T cell receptor beta chains from a single sample sequenced in a study of tissue T cells after allogeneic stem cell transplantation (dated by TCRdb to 2022 to 2024). The library was prepared using the immunoSEQ multiplex PCR assay. Sourced from immuneACCESS, this table was stored by TCRdb with only in-frame sequences that have V and J called. A share of the clones is absent; for the studies checked, an unresolved V gene accounts for under half, and the remainder has no known explanation. The table for this sample lists tens of thousands of clones; roughly 72% of them were counted only once. Around 0.66% of the sample is in the top ten clones. Sequencing was done on a sample of spleen. These receptor sequences come from a female BALB/c mouse in good health. Members of this strain share the MHC haplotype H2-d.

This clone was recorded a few times. Each gene name is a mouse one. From the germline J gene comes the end of the CDR3, since the read stops 1 residue before it. The chain couples TRBV2 to TRBJ2-7, with 8 bases identical to TRBD2. The trim removed 2 bases at V and 7 bases at J, leaving 13 bases unmatched. Germline V lookup: CDR1 LGHNA, CDR2 YSYQKL. This CDR3 is built from 16 residues. The CDR3 sequence is CASSQLWTGRVGEQYF. Partial CDR3 DNA: TGTGCCAGCAGCCAACTCTGGACTGGGCGGGTGGGGGAACAGTAC.

Worth noting for this clone: The gene names given are mouse names. The read ends 1 residue shy of where the CDR3 ends; the end is completed using the germline J gene. J is TRBJ1-3 and V is TRBV13-1, with 11 nucleotides matching TRBD1. The CDR3 is made up of 17 amino acids. The germline CDR1 and CDR2 sequences are NSHNY and SYGAGN. J gave up 2 bases and V 0 bases, and 4 bases lay outside the gene matches. The covered CDR3 bases are TGTGCCAGCAGTGATGCACTGGGACAGGGGGCTGGAAATACGCTCTAT. It specifies CASSDALGQGAGNTLY. The whole CDR3 protein is CASSDALGQGAGNTLYF.

Concerning this clone itself: Gene names and germline match the mouse. Coverage ceases 1 residue before the CDR3 finishes, and the germline J gene fills in the end. This rearrangement joins TRBV31 to TRBJ1-1; TRBD1 might be the D (6 bases). The CDR3 contains 13 residues. Trimming shortened V by 3 bases and J by 0 bases, and 8 bases separated the two germline ends. Looked up from germline, CDR1 is GKSSPN and CDR2 is SITVG. Here the CDR3 reads CAWRQGANTEVFF. The sequenced part of the CDR3 DNA is TGTGCCTGGAGACAGGGCGCAAACACAGAAGTCTTC. Variable domain in full (rest from reference TRBV31 and TRBJ1-1): AQTIHQWPVAEIKAVGSPLSLGCTIKGKSSPNLYWYWQATGGTLQQLFYSITVGQVESVVQLNLSASRPKDDQFILSTEKLLLSHSGFYLCAWRQGANTEVFFGKGTRLTVV.

A note on this clone: Gene names are mouse gene names. Read sequence stops 1 residue before the CDR3 end, and the germline J gene provides the missing end. The chain employs TRBV1 and TRBJ2-1; TRBD2 agrees at 9 bases. In germline, CDR1 is NSQYPW, CDR2 LRSPGD (reference sequence). The CDR3 is made up of 14 amino acids. V shed 4 bases and J 5 bases; nucleotides not matched to a gene: 3. CDR3 bases read: TGCACCTGCAGTGACCGGACTGGGGATGCTGAGCAGTTC. Translating gives CTCSDRTGDAEQF. The complete CDR3 protein is CTCSDRTGDAEQFF.

A remark on this clone: The listed genes are named as in mouse. The CDR3 is cut off 1 residue early in the read; its end comes from the germline J gene. This chain joins TRBV2 and TRBJ2-4, with 10 bases lining up with TRBD2. The CDR3 covers 14 residues. Germline CDR1 is LGHNA and CDR2 is YSYQKL. After removal of 0 bases from V and 8 bases from J, the junction contained 2 bases not matched to a gene. The CDR3 sequence is CASSQDWGGPTLYF. Incomplete CDR3 DNA: TGTGCCAGCAGCCAAGACTGGGGGGGCCCCACCTTGTAC.

Concerning this clone: Genes here carry mouse names. Sequencing ends 1 residue short of the CDR3 end; the germline J gene provides the rest. J is TRBJ2-1 and V is TRBV20; 10 nucleotides match TRBD2. The CDR3 runs 15 residues. Germline V gene lookup returns CDR1 GFQATS and CDR2 STVNSAI. After removal of 3 bases from V and 2 bases from J, the junction contained 4 bases not matched to a gene. CDR3 sequence reads: CGARDWGAYYAEQFF. The CDR3 DNA, read in part, is TGTGGTGCTAGAGACTGGGGGGCCTACTATGCTGAGCAGTTC.

Concerning this clone itself: All gene names here are mouse names. The DNA ends 1 residue before the CDR3 does, and the rest of the CDR3 is filled in from the germline J gene. The gene calls are TRBV13-1 and TRBJ2-1, with 8 bases that match TRBD2. After removal of 0 bases from V and 0 bases from J, the junction contained 2 bases not matched to a gene. This CDR3 has 16 amino acids. Germline CDR1 and CDR2: NSHNY and SYGAGN. The CDR3 region is CASSDALGGNYAEQFF. The sequenced CDR3 bases are TGTGCCAGCAGTGATGCCCTGGGGGGTAACTATGCTGAGCAGTTC.

The count of this clone is one. The genes are named according to mouse. The read gets to within 1 residue of the CDR3 end, and the germline J gene fills in the rest. V and J are TRBV2 and TRBJ2-5; 8 positions agree with TRBD2. J gave up 3 bases and V 0 bases, and 2 bases lay outside the gene matches. This CDR3 is 15 amino acids long. The germline CDR1 and CDR2 sequences are LGHNA and YSYQKL. The covered CDR3 bases are TGTGCCAGCAGCCAAGATCTGGGGGGACAAGACACCCAGTAC. Translating it yields CASSQDLGGQDTQY. The complete CDR3 sequence is CASSQDLGGQDTQYF.

As for this clone: Mouse names are used for the genes. CDR3 in amino acids: CAWGTGGEDTQYF. The CDR3 bases that were read are TGTGCCTGGGGGACTGGGGGGGAAGACACCCAGTAC. The chain employs TRBV31 and TRBJ2-5; 13 positions agree with TRBD2. The read ends 1 residue before the CDR3 terminus; that terminus is restored from the germline J gene. The CDR3 totals 13 residues. V was clipped by 5 bases and J by 4 bases; unmatched bases: 0. Germline loops: CDR1 GKSSPN, CDR2 SITVG. The full variable domain, its missing parts supplied by reference TRBV31 and TRBJ2-5, is AQTIHQWPVAEIKAVGSPLSLGCTIKGKSSPNLYWYWQATGGTLQQLFYSITVGQVESVVQLNLSASRPKDDQFILSTEKLLLSHSGFYLCAWGTGGEDTQYFGPGTRLLVL.

This clone appeared a few times. Mouse gene names and germline throughout. The observed sequence ends 1 residue before the CDR3 terminus, with the missing tail filled in from the germline J gene. V and J are TRBV20 and TRBJ1-1; 9 nucleotides align to TRBD1. The CDR3 runs 12 residues. Germline values: CDR1 GFQATS, CDR2 STVNSAI. The V gene end was trimmed by 6 bases and the J gene end by 6 bases; junction bases not matched to a gene: 5. CDR3 DNA (partial): TGTGGTGCCTCGACAGGGGGGGCAGAAGTCTTC. It specifies CGASTGGAEVF. The full CDR3 protein reads CGASTGGAEVFF.

Comment on this clone: The germline and genes are mouse ones. The sequenced CDR3 bases are TGTGGTGCTAGGGTCAGGACTGGGGTTGCAGAAACGCTGTAT. It codes for CGARVRTGVAETLY. From start to end, the CDR3 is CGARVRTGVAETLYF. The chain has TRBV20 and TRBJ2-3; 9 positions match TRBD2. From the germline J gene comes the end of the CDR3, since the read stops 1 residue before it. The CDR3 runs to 15 residues. Germline CDR1 GFQATS, CDR2 STVNSAI. J lost 2 bases, V lost 1 base, and 4 bases had no gene match.

There are a few counts of this clone. The genes are named according to mouse. The CDR3 is cut off 1 residue early in the read; its end comes from the germline J gene. The V gene is TRBV2, the J gene TRBJ1-2; D remains unclear. CDR3 size: 13 residues. The V end lost 3 bases, the J end lost 0 bases, and 5 bases lay between the germline ends. CDR1 LGHNA and CDR2 YSYQKL come from the germline V gene. Incomplete CDR3 DNA: TGTGCCAGCAGCCAGCAGACAAACTCCGACTACACC. It is translated as CASSQQTNSDYT. The whole CDR3 region reads CASSQQTNSDYTF. Full variable domain (rest looked up from reference TRBV2 and TRBJ1-2): DPKIIQKPKYLVAVTGSEKILICEQYLGHNAMYWYRQSAKKPLEFMFSYSYQKLMDNQTASSRFQPQSSKKNHLDLQITALKPDDSATYFCASSQQTNSDYTFGSGTRLLVI.

About this clone: Gene names are mouse gene names. CDR3 DNA (partial): TGTGCTAGCAGTTTATTTGGGGGCGGGGACCAAGACACCCAGTAC. This gives the protein CASSLFGGGDQDTQY. The full-length CDR3 reads as CASSLFGGGDQDTQYF. This rearrangement joins TRBV29 to TRBJ2-5; D assignment may be TRBD1 or TRBD2 (6 bases each). The read is 1 residue too short to cover the CDR3 end, so that end is filled in from the germline J gene. V dropped 1 base and J dropped 1 base, with 12 bases sitting between them. This CDR3 has 16 residues. Germline values: CDR1 MSHET, CDR2 SYDVDS. Drawing the rest from reference TRBV29 and TRBJ2-5, the complete variable domain is DMKVTQMPRYLIKRMGENVLLECGQDMSHETMYWYRQDPGLGLQLIYISYDVDSNSEGDIPKGYRVSRKKREHFSLILDSAKTNQTSVYFCASSLFGGGDQDTQYFGPGTRLLVL.

Concerning this clone: The listed genes are named as in mouse. Read coverage stops 1 residue before the CDR3 terminus; the germline J gene supplies the remainder. The chain combines TRBV14 with TRBJ2-3; the match to TRBD1 covers 9 bases. Losses at the gene ends were 5 bases for V and 3 bases for J; bases not matched to a gene: 4. The CDR3 covers 14 residues. Germline CDR1 and CDR2: SGHDT and FRDEAV. The part of the CDR3 DNA that was read is TGTGCCAGCAGGCATACAGGGGGCGCAGAAACGCTGTAT. Its protein product is CASRHTGGAETLY. The complete CDR3 reads CASRHTGGAETLYF.

To note about this clone: The gene symbols are mouse symbols. The read comes to an end 1 residue before the CDR3 does, leaving the germline J gene to fill in the end. The chain is built from TRBV14 and TRBJ2-7; possible D gene TRBD1, 6 bases. Trimming took 1 base from V and 4 from J, leaving 15 bases between them. Germline V lookup: CDR1 SGHDT, CDR2 FRDEAV. This CDR3 region has 15 residues. This CDR3 is CASSFGSQQGYEQYF. The CDR3 DNA, read in part, is TGTGCCAGCAGTTTCGGGTCCCAACAGGGTTATGAACAGTAC.

Worth noting for this clone: Germline and genes: mouse. The CDR3 end falls 1 residue outside the read, so it is completed with the germline J gene. This chain links TRBV17 with TRBJ2-4; D may be TRBD1 or TRBD2 (5 bases each). Germline assignment: CDR1 MNHDT and CDR2 YYDKIL. The germline V and J ends were trimmed by 3 bases and 11 bases, with 9 bases remaining between them. The CDR3 length is 11 residues. The part of the CDR3 DNA that was read is TGTGCTAGCAGTAGGGGCGGGGGCTTGTAC. This codes for CASSRGGGLY. The CDR3 in full is CASSRGGGLYF.

With respect to this clone: The genes are named according to mouse. Read data end 1 residue before the CDR3 end; the end is taken from the germline J gene. The chain combines TRBV2 with TRBJ2-7; 12 bases align to TRBD2. There are 17 residues in the CDR3. Trimming removed 0 bases from V and 2 bases from J; junction bases left unmatched: 5. CDR1 and CDR2 from the germline V gene are LGHNA and YSYQKL. CDR3 DNA, as far as it was read: TGTGCCAGCAGCCAAGATGGCGGACTGGGGGGGGCCTATGAACAGTAC. This gives the protein CASSQDGGLGGAYEQY. The complete CDR3 reads CASSQDGGLGGAYEQYF.

On this clone: Any gene name here is a mouse gene name. Read coverage stops 1 residue before the CDR3 terminus; the germline J gene supplies the remainder. This rearrangement joins TRBV13-2 to TRBJ2-1; 7 bases agree with TRBD2. V lost 5 bases and J lost 7; bases outside the gene matches: 6. The germline gives CDR1 NNHNN, CDR2 SYGAGS (reference sequence). The CDR3 is 13 residues long. CDR3 DNA (partial): TGTGCCAGCGGAGGAACGGGGGGGGCTGAGCAGTTC. Amino acids: CASGGTGGAEQF. The entire CDR3 sequence reads CASGGTGGAEQFF.

To note about this clone: Each gene name is a mouse one. The read comes to an end 1 residue before the CDR3 does, leaving the germline J gene to fill in the end. The chain is built from TRBV13-1 and TRBJ2-4; the match to TRBD2 covers 12 bases. V shed 7 bases, J shed 4 bases, and the junction held 4 bases outside the gene matches. CDR1 is NSHNY, CDR2 SYGAGN, per germline. The CDR3 is 14 residues long. CDR3 sequence reads: CASSGLGGENTLYF. CDR3 bases read: TGTGCCAGCTCAGGACTGGGGGGGGAAAACACCTTGTAC.

This clone came up a few times. Gene names denote mouse genes. Read sequence stops 1 residue before the CDR3 end, and the germline J gene provides the missing end. The J gene is TRBJ2-7, the V gene TRBV13-1, with D possibly being TRBD1 (6 bases). Trimming pared 1 base from V and 3 bases from J, leaving 11 bases between. The CDR3 has 14 residues. CDR1 is NSHNY and CDR2 is SYGAGN in the germline V gene. Incomplete CDR3 DNA: TGTGCCAGCAGTGATCCGGGACAAATCTATGAACAGTAC. It encodes CASSDPGQIYEQY. The full CDR3 protein is CASSDPGQIYEQYF.

Comment on this clone: Mouse gene names and germline throughout. The observed sequence ends 1 residue before the CDR3 terminus, with the missing tail filled in from the germline J gene. The chain employs TRBV31 and TRBJ2-7; TRBD2 matches 12 bases. Losses at the gene ends were 2 bases for V and 6 bases for J; bases not matched to a gene: 5. This CDR3 comprises 14 residues. Germline CDR1 and CDR2: GKSSPN and SITVG. CDR3 DNA, as far as it was read: TGTGCCTGGAGTACCGGGACTGGGGGGTCTGAACAGTAC. As protein: CAWSTGTGGSEQY. In full, the CDR3 reads CAWSTGTGGSEQYF.

On this clone: Gene names are mouse gene names. The sequenced fragment ends 1 residue before the CDR3 boundary, so the rest is inferred from the germline J gene. This chain uses TRBV31 with TRBJ2-1, with D tentatively TRBD1 (6 bases). Germline CDR1 is GKSSPN and CDR2 is SITVG. Trimming shortened V by 2 bases and J by 4 bases, and 9 bases separated the two germline ends. The CDR3 loop spans 13 amino acids. The CDR3 region is CAWSSGQYAEQFF. The CDR3 DNA, read in part, is TGTGCCTGGAGTTCGGGACAATATGCTGAGCAGTTC.

Details on this clone: The genes are named according to mouse. The CDR3 DNA, read in part, is TGTGCCAGCAGTGATTCGGGAAGGGGCAACCAGGCTCCGCTT. This sequence encodes CASSDSGRGNQAPL. In full, the CDR3 is CASSDSGRGNQAPLF. The chain carries TRBV13-3 and TRBJ1-5; D is perhaps TRBD1 (5 bases). The CDR3 end falls 1 residue outside the read, so it is completed with the germline J gene. Germline values: CDR1 NNHDY, CDR2 SYVADS. The CDR3 covers 15 residues. Between the trimmed V and J ends, which lost 1 base and 3 bases, there was a span of 11 bases.

Worth noting for this clone: Gene names are the mouse ones. CDR3 DNA (partial): TGTGCTAGCAGTTCGGGACAGGGGAACGAAAGATTATTT. This gives the protein CASSSGQGNERLF. From start to end, the CDR3 is CASSSGQGNERLFF. The gene calls are TRBV29 and TRBJ1-4, with 10 positions matching TRBD1. The sequence runs out 1 residue before the end of the CDR3; the remainder is reconstructed from the germline J gene. Germline CDR1 MSHET, CDR2 SYDVDS. The V and J ends lost 4 bases and 5 bases, in that order; junction bases with no gene match: 1. The CDR3 extends over 14 amino acids.

In regard to this clone: Mouse names are used for the genes. The read is 1 residue too short to cover the CDR3 end, so that end is filled in from the germline J gene. V is TRBV20 and J is TRBJ2-3; D might be TRBD1 or TRBD2, each matching 5 bases. The CDR3 has 14 residues. Trimming took 4 bases from V and 0 from J, leaving 11 bases between them. The germline CDR1 and CDR2 sequences are GFQATS and STVNSAI. CDR3 region: CGATGTHSAETLYF. The DNA read from the CDR3 is TGTGGTGCTACCGGGACCCATAGTGCAGAAACGCTGTAT.

This clone has more than one count but fewer than ten. Genes and germline come from the mouse. The read ends 1 residue before the CDR3 terminus; that terminus is restored from the germline J gene. The chain carries TRBV5 and TRBJ2-7, with 7 nucleotides matching TRBD1. The CDR3 length is 13 residues. The trim removed 5 bases at V and 1 base at J, leaving 2 bases unmatched. Germline lookup yields CDR1 LGHNA and CDR2 YNLKQL (reference sequence). The CDR3 loop is CASSTGQSYEQYF. The sequenced CDR3 bases are TGTGCCAGCAGCACGGGACAGTCCTATGAACAGTAC.